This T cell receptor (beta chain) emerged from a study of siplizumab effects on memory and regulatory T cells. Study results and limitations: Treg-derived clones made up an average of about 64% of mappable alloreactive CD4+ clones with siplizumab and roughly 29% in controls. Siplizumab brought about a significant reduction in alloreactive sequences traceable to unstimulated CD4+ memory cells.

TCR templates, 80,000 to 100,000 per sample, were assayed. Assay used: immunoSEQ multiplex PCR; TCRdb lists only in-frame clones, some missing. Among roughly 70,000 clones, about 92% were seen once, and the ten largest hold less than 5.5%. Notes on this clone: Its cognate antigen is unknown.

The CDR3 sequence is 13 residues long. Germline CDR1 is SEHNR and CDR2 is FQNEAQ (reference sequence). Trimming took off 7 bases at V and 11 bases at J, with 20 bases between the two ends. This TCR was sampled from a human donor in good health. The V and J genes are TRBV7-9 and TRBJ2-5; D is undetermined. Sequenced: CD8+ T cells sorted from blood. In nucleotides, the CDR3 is TGTGCCAGCACGGCGAATGTCCTATATGAGCAGTACTTC. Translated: CASTANVLYEQYF.